Listed below are T cell receptor beta chains from one sample, sequenced in a study of T-cell reconstitution after alpha-beta-depleted transplantation in children. TCRdb reprocessed the PCR reads with MiXCR, giving one entry per CDR3 protein. The repertoire holds 750,000 to 950,000 distinct CDR3 sequences, with 15% to 20% as singletons. This specimen was PBMCs, mostly from graft donor cells, taken 360 days after TCRalphabeta/CD19-depleted stem cell transplant. All receptors derive from a male patient between 10 and 17 years old who had a stem cell transplant for acute lymphoblastic leukemia, so the T cells may come from the graft donor. Both conserved end residues are part of each CDR3. The D gene is left open where the match is weak. Clone size is not always given. Where it is, it says once, few, many or a class for expanded clones.

>NA|TRBV7-9|NA|TRBJ2-1
TGTGCCAGCAGCGACCGGGACCTTAGTAATGAGCAGTTCTTC
CASSDRDLSNEQFF
>TRBD2|TRBV9|few|TRBJ2-7
TGTGCCAGCAGCTCTAGCGGAACGGACTACGAGCAGTACTTC
CASSSSGTDYEQYF
>TRBD1|TRBV4-1|many|TRBJ2-3
TGCGCCAGCAGCCTCGGGACAGGGATTGGGTATGGGGATACGCAGTATTTT
CASSLGTGIGYGDTQYF
>TRBD2|TRBV5-1|NA|TRBJ2-5
TGCGCCAGCAGCTTGGGGGTCGGCCGGGGGGGCCAAGAGACCCAGTACTTC
CASSLGVGRGGQETQYF
>NA|TRBV10-3|many|TRBJ2-5
TGTGCCATCAACGGACAGTCCCAAGAGACCCAGTACTTC
CAINGQSQETQYF
>TRBD1|TRBV7-9|few|TRBJ2-5
TGTGCCAGCAGCCCTCAGGACAGGGGGCCGGGGGGAGAGACCCAGTACTTC
CASSPQDRGPGGETQYF
>NA|TRBV6-2/TRBV6-3|few|TRBJ2-3
TGTGCCAGCAGTTACGGGACGTACCGCACAGATACGCAGTATTTT
CASSYGTYRTDTQYF
>TRBD1|TRBV23-1|NA|TRBJ1-5
TGCGCCAGCAGTCATCGTTTGACAGGGGATATCAATCAGCCCCAGCATTTT
CASSHRLTGDINQPQHF
>TRBD2|TRBV5-1|NA|TRBJ2-7
TGCGCCAGCAGCTTGGGGTCCCCGGGACTAGCGGTTTACGAGCAGTACTTC
CASSLGSPGLAVYEQYF
>NA|TRBV4-1|few|TRBJ1-2
TGCGCCAGCAGCCAAGAAAGTCTGAGGGGCGGCTATGGCTACACCTTC
CASSQESLRGGYGYTF
>TRBD2|TRBV5-1|many|TRBJ2-1
TGCGCCAGCAGCGGAATAGCGGGAGGAACCTACAATGAGCAGTTCTTC
CASSGIAGGTYNEQFF
>TRBD1|TRBV5-1|NA|TRBJ1-2
TGCGCCAGCAGCCATGGACCAGGGGGAGATGGCTACACCTTC
CASSHGPGGDGYTF
>TRBD1|TRBV7-9|few|TRBJ2-3
TGTGCCAGCAGCTTAGCCCCGACAGGGGGCACAGATACGCAGTATTTT
CASSLAPTGGTDTQYF
>NA|TRBV12-3/TRBV12-4|NA|TRBJ1-2
TGTGCCAGCAGTTTAGCGCTAGGGTTAGGGCGGGGTAACTATGGCTACACCTTC
CASSLALGLGRGNYGYTF
>NA|TRBV12-3/TRBV12-4|NA|TRBJ2-1
TGTGCCAGCAGTCCCACCGCCTCCGGTGAGCAGTTCTTC
CASSPTASGEQFF
>NA|TRBV7-6|many|TRBJ2-3
TGTGCCAGCAGCTTAGGCGGCGTTGGCACAGATACGCAGTATTTT
CASSLGGVGTDTQYF
>NA|TRBV20-1|NA|TRBJ2-1
TGCAGTGCGAGAACAGGGTCCAAGCAGTTCTTC
CSARTGSKQFF
>TRBD1|TRBV6-2/TRBV6-3|few|TRBJ1-1
TGTGCCAGCAGTTACATACAGGGGAAATCAGCTTTCTTT
CASSYIQGKSAFF
>TRBD2|TRBV2|NA|TRBJ2-7
TGTGCCAGCAGTGAAGGTAGGCCTAGCGGACCCTACGAGCAGTACTTC
CASSEGRPSGPYEQYF
>TRBD2|TRBV5-5|NA|TRBJ2-7
TGTGCCAGCAGCACGACTAGCGGGGGGTCCTACGAGCAGTACTTC
CASSTTSGGSYEQYF
>TRBD1|TRBV5-1|NA|TRBJ2-3
TGCGCCAGCAGCCGATCCGACAGGGGGCGCCTAGATACGCAGTATTTT
CASSRSDRGRLDTQYF